The 20 T cell receptor beta chains listed next were all sequenced from one sample in a study of shared clonotypes between healthy human individuals (dated by TCRdb to about 2020). The library was made by the immunoSEQ multiplex PCR assay. This is the immuneACCESS table as TCRdb keeps it, with only in-frame sequences that have V and J called. A part of the clones is gone; compared with another copy, unresolved V genes explain less than half, and the rest is unexplained. The sample yields about 2.4 million clones; 93% were counted once. About 0.38% of the sample comes from the top ten. What was sequenced was naive CD4+ T cells from PBMCs. The sample's cell subset or site label is to be understood as: CD45RA+ positively selected. The origin of the receptors is a man aged 18 to 29 in good health. Some clones in this sample may be carry-over from other donors' samples.

The chain is built from TRBV9 and TRBJ2-3; 8 nucleotides match TRBD2. This CDR3 comprises 15 residues. V was clipped by 4 bases and J by 3 bases; unmatched bases: 7. Germline V gene sequence: CDR1 SGDLS, CDR2 YYNGEE. The CDR3 spells CASSTGLGGTDTQYF. DNA of the CDR3: TGTGCCAGCAGCACGGGACTAGGCGGGACAGATACGCAGTATTTT.

Points on this clone: Other nucleotide sequences from this sample produce the same CDR3. The chain couples TRBV5-1 to TRBJ1-1; D is unresolved. Trimming pared 0 bases from V and 3 bases from J, leaving 9 bases between. The CDR3 runs 14 residues. The germline V gene encodes CDR1 SGHRS and CDR2 YFSETQ. The CDR3 region is CASSLGYGDTEAFF. DNA of the CDR3: TGCGCCAGCAGCTTGGGCTATGGGGACACTGAAGCTTTCTTT.

The V and J genes are TRBV4-1 and TRBJ1-3; D call uncertain. Germline loops: CDR1 MGHRA, CDR2 YSYEKL. The ends were cut back, 3 bases at V and 3 bases at J, with 24 bases in the middle. The CDR3 is made up of 19 amino acids. CDR3 in amino acids: CASSHPEGLAASVGNTIYF. CDR3 DNA: TGCGCCAGCAGCCATCCGGAAGGGCTGGCCGCTTCGGTTGGAAACACCATATATTTT.

The V call is TRBV7-9, the J call TRBJ1-4, with a weak D call TRBD1 (5 bases). Per the germline V gene, CDR1 is SEHNR and CDR2 is FQNEAQ (reference sequence). The CDR3 runs to 14 residues. Deletions cut 3 bases from V and 11 bases from J, with 16 bases between. In DNA form, the CDR3 reads TGTGCCAGCAGCTTCCAGGCCGCCGAGGGGAAACTGTTTTTT. It codes for CASSFQAAEGKLFF.

The chain couples TRBV25-1 to TRBJ2-1; D call uncertain. The CDR3 sequence is 14 residues long. Trimming took off 2 bases at V and 9 bases at J, with 14 bases between the two ends. Germline V lookup: CDR1 MGHDK, CDR2 SYGVNS. CDR3 sequence (DNA): TGTGCCAGCAGTGAAGTTAGGTCCCACAGTGAGCAGTTCTTC. Translation gives CASSEVRSHSEQFF. Full variable domain (outside the CDR3, taken from reference TRBV25-1 and TRBJ2-1): EADIYQTPRYLVIGTGKKITLECSQTMGHDKMYWYQQDPGMELHLIHYSYGVNSTEKGDLSSESTVSRIRTEHFPLTLESARPSHTSQYLCASSEVRSHSEQFFGPGTRLTVL.

The rearrangement uses TRBV5-1 and TRBJ2-2; no firm D call. Between the trimmed V and J ends, which lost 1 base and 7 bases, there was a span of 8 bases. The germline gives CDR1 SGHRS, CDR2 YFSETQ. The CDR3 loop spans 13 amino acids. The CDR3 region has the DNA TGCGCCAGCAGCTTGTTGGCGGACGGGGAGCTGTTTTTT. This gives the protein CASSLLADGELFF.

V and J are TRBV28 and TRBJ1-3; 7 positions agree with TRBD1. Germline trimming cut 1 base from V and 2 bases from J; bases unmatched to any gene: 17. Germline CDR1 is MDHEN and CDR2 is SYDVKM. There are 20 residues in the CDR3. Here the CDR3 DNA reads TGTGCCAGCAGTTTATTTTTTTTGATGAACGACAGGGAAGCTGGAAACACCATATATTTT. It yields the protein CASSLFFLMNDREAGNTIYF.

A single count supports this clone. The gene calls are TRBV28 and TRBJ2-1; TRBD2 aligns across 8 bases. The ends lost 5 bases at V and 4 bases at J; junction bases unmatched: 7. CDR3 length: 15 amino acids. Germline CDR1 MDHEN, CDR2 SYDVKM. In DNA form, the CDR3 reads TGTGCCAGCAGTAAGCCTAGCGGGCAGTACAATGAGCAGTTCTTC. Its protein product is CASSKPSGQYNEQFF.

The chain is built from TRBV6-4 and TRBJ2-4; possibly TRBD1 for D (6 bases). CDR3 length equals 15 residues. The germline V and J ends were trimmed by 6 bases and 15 bases, with 27 bases remaining between them. The germline CDR1 and CDR2 sequences are MRHNA and SNTAGT. Here the CDR3 reads CASRTGIKTGWVPYF. The CDR3 nucleotides read TGTGCCAGCAGGACCGGTATTAAGACAGGCTGGGTTCCGTACTTC.

The V and J genes are TRBV18 and TRBJ2-7, with D tentatively TRBD1 or TRBD2 (5 bases each). The germline V gene has CDR1 KGHSH and CDR2 LQKENI. The CDR3 runs 13 residues. V was clipped by 2 bases and J by 6 bases, with 11 bases between them. The CDR3 loop is CASSPDSRGEQYF. DNA for the CDR3: TGTGCCAGCTCACCAGACAGCCGGGGCGAGCAGTACTTC.

The genes are TRBV6-5 and TRBJ2-1, with D perhaps matching TRBD2 (5 bases). CDR1 is MNHEY, CDR2 SVGAGI, per germline. V was pared by 6 bases and J by 2 bases, with 11 bases between. This CDR3 spans 14 amino acids. In DNA, the CDR3 is TGTGCCAGCAGCCCCGGGATAGCCTACAATGAGCAGTTCTTC. Protein: CASSPGIAYNEQFF.

This chain links TRBV18 with TRBJ2-7, with 7 bases that match TRBD1. CDR3 length: 15 residues. With V trimmed by 4 bases and J by 6 bases, 12 bases remained unmatched. In germline, CDR1 is KGHSH, CDR2 LQKENI. CDR3 loop: CASSRDVGQPTEQYF. CDR3 DNA: TGTGCCAGCTCACGAGACGTGGGACAGCCTACCGAGCAGTACTTC. The variable domain in full, completed from reference TRBV18 and TRBJ2-7, reads NAGVMQNPRHLVRRRGQEARLRCSPMKGHSHVYWYRQLPEEGLKFMVYLQKENIIDESGMPKERFSAEFPKEGPSILRIQQVVRGDSAAYFCASSRDVGQPTEQYFGPGTRLTVT.

A remark on this clone: This sample also contains other DNA sequences that code for the same CDR3. This sequence joins TRBV18 and TRBJ2-2; D call uncertain. Germline-derived CDR1 and CDR2 are KGHSH and LQKENI. CDR3 length: 14 residues. The V and J ends lost 3 bases and 2 bases respectively, with 7 bases between them. The CDR3 sequence: CASSPDLNTGELFF. The CDR3 DNA reads TGTGCCAGCTCACCGGACCTAAACACCGGGGAGCTGTTTTTT. The full variable domain, with the rest looked up from reference TRBV18 and TRBJ2-2, is NAGVMQNPRHLVRRRGQEARLRCSPMKGHSHVYWYRQLPEEGLKFMVYLQKENIIDESGMPKERFSAEFPKEGPSILRIQQVVRGDSAAYFCASSPDLNTGELFFGEGSRLTVL.

The V gene is TRBV2, the J gene TRBJ1-1, with D hard to call. Per germline, CDR1 SNHLY and CDR2 FYNNEI. Between the trimmed V and J ends, which lost 4 bases and 3 bases, there was a span of 6 bases. CDR3 length: 12 amino acids. DNA for the CDR3: TGTGCCAGCAGTGGCACCGACACTGAAGCTTTCTTT. Amino acid sequence: CASSGTDTEAFF.

This rearrangement joins TRBV6-5 to TRBJ2-4; D unresolved. Trimming stripped 6 bases from V and 6 bases from J, with 15 bases between. Germline loops: CDR1 MNHEY, CDR2 SVGAGI. CDR3 length: 14 residues. This CDR3 reads CASRANSKRNIQYF. CDR3 nucleotide sequence: TGTGCCAGCAGGGCTAACTCCAAGAGAAACATTCAGTACTTC.

The rearrangement joins TRBV7-2 to TRBJ1-4, with D possibly TRBD1 on 6 matching bases. The germline V and J ends were trimmed by 5 bases and 7 bases, with 14 bases remaining between them. The CDR3 totals 14 residues. Germline CDR1 SGHTA, CDR2 FQGNSA. In nucleotides, the CDR3 is TGTGCCAGCAGCCGACAGGCGTCGGGTGAAAAACTGTTTTTT. Protein: CASSRQASGEKLFF.

This chain connects TRBV6-1 to TRBJ1-1, with TRBD1 matching over 9 bases. V was clipped by 6 bases and J by 4 bases; unmatched bases: 9. From germline, CDR1 is MNHNS and CDR2 SASEGT. This CDR3 has 15 amino acids. The CDR3 sequence is CASRTTGGWGTEAFF. In nucleotides, the CDR3 is TGTGCCAGCAGAACTACAGGGGGCTGGGGCACTGAAGCTTTCTTT.

V gene TRBV4-3 combines with J gene TRBJ1-1, with a tentative D call TRBD1 (5 bases). In germline, CDR1 is LGHNA, CDR2 YSLEER. V was cut by 1 base and J by 2 bases, with 17 bases left in between. The CDR3 is 17 amino acids. CDR3 DNA: TGCGCCAGCAGCCAAGCGTCCCTGGGGGGTAGAAACACTGAAGCTTTCTTT. Translating gives CASSQASLGGRNTEAFF.

This clone was counted once. CDR3 in DNA: TGTGCCAGCAGTTTGCGTAGAAGGGACAGTTCCAACAATGAGCAGTTCTTC. Translating it yields CASSLRRRDSSNNEQFF. The rearrangement uses TRBV27 and TRBJ2-1; 7 bases are shared with TRBD1. The V segment lost 3 bases and the J segment 5 bases; nucleotides outside the gene matches: 13. The CDR3 length is 17 residues. Germline CDR1 is MNHEY and CDR2 is SMNVEV (reference sequence).

A word on this clone: Other nucleotide sequences in the sample specify the same CDR3. The chain has TRBV7-9 and TRBJ1-1; the D is unclear. V shed 5 bases and J shed 0 bases, with 10 bases lying between them. The CDR3 loop spans 14 amino acids. Germline CDR1 and CDR2: SEHNR and FQNEAQ (reference sequence). CDR3 DNA sequence: TGTGCCAGCAGCCCAGACCGAGTGAACACTGAAGCTTTCTTT. This gives the protein CASSPDRVNTEAFF.